The text below deals with one T cell receptor (beta chain). This clone was counted a single time. Its antigen remains unidentified. No base-level quality is on record; no much larger clone is a single base apart. TCRbeta CDR3 regions were amplified from genomic DNA by means of the immunoSEQ Assay, a bias-controlled multiplex PCR. Per the original workflow: The number of nucleated cells in each sample was estimated by amplification of reference gene primers within the assay. To quantify the absolute abundance of each unique TCRbeta CDR3 rearrangement, sequence reads were collapsed and filtered. For each sample, productive Simpson clonality was calculated as the square root of Simpson's diversity index across productive rearrangements. TCRdb re-hosts the immuneACCESS table, in-frame sequences only. Its copies lack some clones; in the studies checked, an unresolved V gene accounts for under half of them, and the cause for the rest is not known. V and J calls plus clone size are reproduced from that table; the DNA served to infer D and trimming. This sample has 150,000 to 200,000 clones in its table, and roughly 80% of those were observed once. Approximately 10% of the sample comes from the top ten.

This entry is derived from a study of blood T cell repertoires in COVID-19 (dated by TCRdb to about 2020). Describing the broader study: Collaborator samples came from the United States, Italy and Spain and covered acute and convalescent phases of COVID-19. The dataset comprised deeply sampled blood TCRbeta repertoires from subjects exposed to, actively infected with, or recovered from COVID-19. The prospective study material was composed of cDNA or gDNA derived from T cells, B-cell-depleted T cells, or PBMCs. The sample metadata nearly always contained a de-identified subject ID, COVID-19 status, age in years and sex. The samples were drawn from two sources: the first 160 participants of the ongoing ImmuneRACE study, and about 1,300 subjects contributed by 6 global collaborators. The repertoires were released in a freely available public database intended as a resource for research on the immune response to SARS-CoV-2. Where available, HLA class I and class II types were taken from metadata supplied by the sample provider and were not determined by assay-based typing.

One collaborating source in Seattle enrolled patients while the patients were actively infected and followed the patients over time throughout the course of disease. Whole blood was collected in K2EDTA tubes by collaborating institutions according to the institutions' own protocols. For TCRbeta analysis, collaborators shipped samples as frozen whole blood, isolated PBMCs, or DNA extracted from either of those sample types. On the study overall, not on this receptor specifically: The amount of clinical and demographic metadata varied by source and participant and was provided uncurated.

The germline V gene (reference sequence) yields DFQATT for CDR1 and SNEGSKA for CDR2. The cysteine opens and the phenylalanine closes a CDR3 of 17 amino acids. Here the CDR3 DNA is all that survives: 51 bases in frame from base 1. V and J lose 3 bases and 0 bases, and a span of 19 bases separates them. Recombination joined TRBV20-1 with TRBJ2-3; TRBD1 is possibly the D segment (6 matching bases). The sequence was obtained from a middle-aged woman with COVID-19, enrolled during active disease. The sequenced material came from peripheral blood. The nucleotide sequence reads TGCAGTGCTAGTCCTCGGGACACAAGGGCTAGCACAGATACGCAGTATTTT. It codes for CSASPRDTRASTDTQYF.